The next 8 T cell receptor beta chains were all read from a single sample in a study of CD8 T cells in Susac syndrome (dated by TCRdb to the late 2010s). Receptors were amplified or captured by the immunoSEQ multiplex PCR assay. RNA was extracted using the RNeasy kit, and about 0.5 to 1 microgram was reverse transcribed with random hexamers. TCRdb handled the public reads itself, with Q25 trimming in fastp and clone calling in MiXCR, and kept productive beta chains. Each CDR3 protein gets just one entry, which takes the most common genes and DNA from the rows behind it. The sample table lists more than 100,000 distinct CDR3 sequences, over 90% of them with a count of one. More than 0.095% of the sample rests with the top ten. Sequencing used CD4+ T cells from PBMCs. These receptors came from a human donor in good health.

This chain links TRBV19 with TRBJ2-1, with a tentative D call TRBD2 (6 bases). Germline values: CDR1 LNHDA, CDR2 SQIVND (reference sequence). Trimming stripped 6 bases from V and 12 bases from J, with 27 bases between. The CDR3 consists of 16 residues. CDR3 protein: CASSIPLSGRRQVQFF. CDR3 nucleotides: TGTGCCAGTAGCATCCCCCTGAGCGGGCGGCGGCAGGTGCAGTTCTTC.

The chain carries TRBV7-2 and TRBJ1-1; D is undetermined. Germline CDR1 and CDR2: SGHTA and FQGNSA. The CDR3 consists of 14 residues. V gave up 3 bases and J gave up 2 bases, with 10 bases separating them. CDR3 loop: CASSFEPDNTEAFF. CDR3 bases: TGTGCCAGCAGCTTCGAACCGGACAACACTGAAGCTTTCTTT.

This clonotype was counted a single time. This CDR3 is CASRIGGASDEQYF. CDR3 coding DNA: TGTGCCAGCCGAATAGGGGGCGCCTCGGACGAGCAGTACTTC. The chain recombines TRBV3-1 with TRBJ2-7, with 7 nucleotides matching TRBD1. CDR3 length equals 14 residues. The V gene's germline CDR1 is LGHDT and CDR2 YNNKEL (reference sequence). After removal of 8 bases from V and 5 bases from J, the junction contained 12 bases not matched to a gene.

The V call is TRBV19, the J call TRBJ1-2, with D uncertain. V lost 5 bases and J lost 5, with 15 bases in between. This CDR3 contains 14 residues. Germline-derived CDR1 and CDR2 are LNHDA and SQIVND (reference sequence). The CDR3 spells CASSHDPGRYGYTF. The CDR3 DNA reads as TGTGCCAGTAGTCACGATCCCGGGAGGTATGGCTACACCTTC.

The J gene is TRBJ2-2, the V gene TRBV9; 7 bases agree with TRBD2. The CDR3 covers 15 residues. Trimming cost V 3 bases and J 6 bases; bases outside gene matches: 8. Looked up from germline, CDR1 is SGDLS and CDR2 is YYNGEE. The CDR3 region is CASSAIQTSAGELFF. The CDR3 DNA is TGTGCCAGCAGCGCCATTCAAACTAGCGCCGGGGAGCTGTTTTTT.

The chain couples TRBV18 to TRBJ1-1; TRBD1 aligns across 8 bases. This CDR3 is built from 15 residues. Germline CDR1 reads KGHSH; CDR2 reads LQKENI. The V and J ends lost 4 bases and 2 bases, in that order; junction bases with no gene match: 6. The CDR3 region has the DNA TGTGCCAGCTCACTCCGACAGGGGCCAAACACTGAAGCTTTCTTT. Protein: CASSLRQGPNTEAFF.

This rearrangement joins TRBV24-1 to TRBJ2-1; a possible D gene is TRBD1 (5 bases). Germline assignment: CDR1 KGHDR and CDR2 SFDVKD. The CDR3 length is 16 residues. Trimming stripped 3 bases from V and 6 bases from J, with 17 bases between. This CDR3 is CATSDPSASGRNEQFF. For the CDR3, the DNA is TGTGCCACCAGTGATCCCTCAGCGTCAGGGCGCAATGAGCAGTTCTTC.

The CDR3 region has the DNA TGTGCCAGCTCACCACCTCAGGGACAAGAGACCCAGTACTTC. Amino acids: CASSPPQGQETQYF. The J gene is TRBJ2-5, the V gene TRBV18; D perhaps matches TRBD1 (5 bases). Germline assignment: CDR1 KGHSH and CDR2 LQKENI. This CDR3 is built from 14 residues. Trimming cost V 0 bases and J 2 bases, with 7 bases left between them. The entire variable domain, with the rest obtained from reference TRBV18 and TRBJ2-5, is as follows: NAGVMQNPRHLVRRRGQEARLRCSPMKGHSHVYWYRQLPEEGLKFMVYLQKENIIDESGMPKERFSAEFPKEGPSILRIQQVVRGDSAAYFCASSPPQGQETQYFGPGTRLLVL.